Listed below are T cell receptor beta chains from one sample, sequenced in a study of blood T cell repertoires in COVID-19. The assay was immunoSEQ multiplex PCR, and TCRdb's table has in-frame clones only and misses some. The data show about 210,000 clones, 81% seen once. The sample comprised PBMCs or T cells enriched from blood (not recorded which). The receptor source for this set is a woman between 50 and 59 years old with acute COVID-19. Both conserved end residues are part of each CDR3. A D gene is named only where the DNA matches it firmly. Clone size is stated in some rows and not others, as once, few, many or a class when expanded.

d_call j_call clone_size v_call cdr3_aa cdr3_nt
TRBD2 TRBJ2-3 NA TRBV28 CASSSAIGLAGVEASSVDTQYF TGTGCCAGCAGTTCCGCGATCGGACTAGCGGGAGTTGAGGCTTCGTCGGTCGATACGCAGTATTTT
NA TRBJ2-7 NA TRBV11-2 CASSLAAYTAYEQYF TGTGCCAGCAGCTTAGCAGCCTATACAGCCTACGAGCAGTACTTC
NA TRBJ1-2 NA TRBV7-2 CASSPRTVTNYGYTF TGTGCCAGCAGCCCCCGGACAGTTACTAACTATGGCTACACCTTC
NA TRBJ1-1 NA TRBV27 CASSLSRGTEAFF TGTGCCAGCAGTTTGTCCCGGGGCACTGAAGCTTTCTTT
NA TRBJ1-5 NA TRBV18 CASSPLENQPQHF TGTGCCAGCTCACCGCTTGAGAATCAGCCCCAGCATTTT
NA TRBJ2-2 NA TRBV3-1/TRBV3-2 CASEDYKDTGELFF TGTGCCAGCGAAGACTACAAGGACACCGGGGAGCTGTTTTTT
TRBD1 TRBJ2-7 few TRBV3-1/TRBV3-2 CASSQRQGVSYEQYF TGTGCCAGCAGCCAACGACAGGGGGTCTCCTACGAGCAGTACTTC
TRBD2 TRBJ2-3 NA TRBV4-2 CASSQQIGTSGIGTQYF TGTGCCAGCAGCCAACAAATCGGGACTAGCGGGATTGGTACGCAGTATTTT
NA TRBJ2-3 NA TRBV7-8 CASSSTRVGKDTQYF TGTGCCAGCAGCTCAACCAGGGTGGGGAAGGATACGCAGTATTTT
TRBD2 TRBJ2-7 NA TRBV7-2 CASSLHSGRVEQYF TGTGCCAGCAGCTTACACAGCGGGAGGGTTGAGCAGTACTTC
TRBD1 TRBJ1-2 NA TRBV2 CASSGQGARYGYTF TGTGCCAGCAGTGGGCAGGGGGCTCGCTATGGCTACACCTTC
TRBD2 TRBJ2-5 NA TRBV7-7 CASSPGLAGGETQYF TGTGCCAGCAGCCCCGGACTAGCGGGTGGCGAGACCCAGTACTTC
TRBD2 TRBJ2-7 NA TRBV10-3 CAISRGGNYEQYF TGTGCCATCAGTCGGGGGGGAAACTACGAGCAGTACTTC
NA TRBJ1-2 NA TRBV7-2 CASSLGASGTHGYTF TGTGCCAGCAGCTTAGGAGCTTCCGGGACTCATGGCTACACCTTC
NA TRBJ1-1 NA TRBV13 CASSLMGGTVAFF TGTGCCAGCAGCTTAATGGGGGGGACTGTAGCTTTCTTT
TRBD2 TRBJ2-7 NA TRBV7-2 CASNSGLAGGVDEQYF TGTGCCAGCAACTCGGGACTAGCGGGAGGGGTAGATGAGCAGTACTTC
NA TRBJ2-7 NA TRBV25-1 CASSEYGRGGGTVQYF TGTGCCAGCAGTGAATATGGTAGAGGTGGAGGGACAGTTCAGTACTTC
NA TRBJ1-6 once TRBV27 CASSNVRRGGYNSPLHF TGTGCCAGCAGCAACGTCAGACGAGGGGGCTATAATTCACCCCTCCACTTT
TRBD2 TRBJ2-3 NA TRBV27 CASTGGIAGHTQYF TGTGCCAGCACCGGGGGGATAGCGGGGCATACGCAGTATTTT
TRBD2 TRBJ2-3 few TRBV19 CASSKTSGRTDTQYF TGTGCCAGTAGTAAGACTAGCGGGAGAACAGATACGCAGTATTTT
NA TRBJ2-1 once TRBV7-3 CASSWGQYNEQFF TGTGCCAGCAGCTGGGGACAATACAATGAGCAGTTCTTC
NA TRBJ2-7 NA TRBV4-1 CASSQGPSSYEQYF TGCGCCAGCAGCCAGGGCCCCAGCTCCTACGAGCAGTACTTC
NA TRBJ1-2 NA TRBV3-1/TRBV3-2 CASSQGYAGGHYGYTF TGTGCCAGCAGCCAAGGATACGCGGGGGGACACTATGGCTACACCTTC
TRBD2 TRBJ2-1 NA TRBV5-1 CASSLESGGALYNEQFF TGCGCCAGCAGCTTGGAAAGCGGGGGGGCCCTATACAATGAGCAGTTCTTC
NA TRBJ2-2 NA TRBV5-5 CASSLELANTGELFF TGTGCCAGCAGCTTGGAACTAGCTAACACCGGGGAGCTGTTTTTT
TRBD2 TRBJ2-7 NA TRBV19 CASSRAASGAYEQYF TGTGCCAGTAGTCGGGCGGCTAGCGGGGCCTACGAGCAGTACTTC
TRBD1 TRBJ2-7 NA TRBV6-2/TRBV6-3 CASSFTPRRDRSYEQYF TGTGCCAGCAGTTTCACTCCAAGACGGGACAGGTCCTACGAGCAGTACTTC
TRBD2 TRBJ2-5 NA TRBV18 CASSPWAGEGETQYF TGTGCCAGCTCACCATGGGCGGGAGAGGGAGAGACCCAGTACTTC
NA TRBJ2-1 NA TRBV29-1 CSVGGSTWLGEQFF TGCAGCGTTGGAGGCTCGACCTGGCTCGGTGAGCAGTTCTTC
NA TRBJ2-1 NA TRBV29-1 CSVDRQYSYNEQFF TGCAGCGTGGATAGACAGTACTCCTACAATGAGCAGTTCTTC
NA TRBJ1-1 few TRBV30 CAWGRESNTEAFF TGTGCCTGGGGGCGGGAGTCGAACACTGAAGCTTTCTTT
TRBD1 TRBJ1-4 NA TRBV5-6 CASSYTGGATNEKLFF TGTGCCAGCAGCTATACAGGGGGCGCTACTAATGAAAAACTGTTTTTT
NA TRBJ2-7 NA TRBV10-3 CAISDQVSYEQYF TGTGCCATCAGTGACCAGGTCTCCTACGAGCAGTACTTC
TRBD2 TRBJ2-1 NA TRBV3-1/TRBV3-2 CASSQVKPGLDYYNEQFF TGTGCCAGCAGCCAAGTGAAGCCGGGACTAGATTACTACAATGAGCAGTTCTTC
TRBD1 TRBJ2-3 NA TRBV7-2 CASSSDRGSTDTQYF TGTGCCAGCAGCAGCGACAGGGGGAGCACAGATACGCAGTATTTT
TRBD2 TRBJ2-4 NA TRBV29-1 CSVVGGGTAKNIQYF TGCAGCGTTGTGGGCGGGGGAACAGCCAAAAACATTCAGTACTTC
NA TRBJ1-1 NA TRBV5-1 CASSPRGPRGNTEAFF TGCGCCAGCAGCCCGCGGGGGCCAAGGGGGAACACTGAAGCTTTCTTT
NA TRBJ1-1 NA TRBV2 CARGGQATEAFF TGTGCCAGGGGGGGGCAGGCCACTGAAGCTTTCTTT
NA TRBJ2-7 NA TRBV10-3 CAISESGGINYEQYF TGTGCCATCAGTGAGTCGGGCGGGATAAATTACGAGCAGTACTTC
NA TRBJ2-5 NA TRBV20-1 CRPGGETQYF TGCAGGCCCGGCGGGGAGACCCAGTACTTC
NA TRBJ1-3 once TRBV28 CASGPRNTIYF TGTGCCAGCGGGCCGCGAAACACCATATATTTT
NA TRBJ2-7 NA TRBV7-3 CASSLMVGVAYEQYF TGTGCCAGCAGCTTAATGGTCGGGGTCGCCTACGAGCAGTACTTC
NA TRBJ2-1 NA TRBV7-2 CASSLPGSSYNEQFF TGTGCCAGCAGCTTACCTGGTAGCTCCTACAATGAGCAGTTCTTC
NA TRBJ1-2 NA TRBV30 CAWSVQGYGYTF TGTGCCTGGAGTGTACAGGGCTATGGCTACACCTTC
TRBD1 TRBJ2-5 NA TRBV6-5 CASRDSRTQYF TGTGCCAGCCGGGACAGCAGGACCCAGTACTTC
TRBD2 TRBJ2-1 NA TRBV4-2 CASSREPSGDVGGYNEQFF TGTGCCAGCAGCCGAGAGCCTAGCGGGGACGTTGGAGGCTACAATGAGCAGTTCTTC